The subject of this entry is one TCR beta chain. This record belongs to a study of blood T cell repertoires in COVID-19. Across the whole study: Both acute and convalescent COVID-19 samples were obtained from the United States, Italy and Spain. The cDNA or gDNA used as material had been derived from T cells, B-cell-depleted T cells, or PBMCs.

Trimming at V came to 3 bases and at J to 9 bases, leaving 13 bases not matched to a gene. Germline V gene lookup returns CDR1 SEHNR and CDR2 FQNEAQ (reference sequence). The CDR3 covers 16 residues. Methods used by the authors: Nucleated cell number was recorded as an estimate derived from reference gene primer amplification. Measured with immunoSEQ multiplex PCR; TCRdb has only the in-frame clones, and not every one. V, J and clone size are those of that table, while D and trimming were read from the DNA. The sample carries some 100,000 clones, roughly 86% recorded once. The chain is built from TRBV7-9 and TRBJ2-1; TRBD2 agrees at 8 bases. The origin of this receptor is a woman in her thirties with acute or convalescent COVID-19. Sample: peripheral blood. Here the CDR3 reads CASSFPGVAGIREQFF. The CDR3 coding sequence is TGTGCCAGCAGCTTCCCCGGGGTAGCGGGGATCCGTGAGCAGTTCTTC.